The next 29 T cell receptor beta chains were all read from a single sample in a study of CD8 T cells in ankylosing spondylitis. TCRdb reprocessed the 5' RACE reads via MiXCR and lists one record per CDR3 protein. The data contain approximately 340,000 distinct CDR3 sequences, approximately 14% of them singletons. Sequencing used blood, either unsorted or a sorted T cell fraction (not recorded which). The origin of the receptors is a male donor with ankylosing spondylitis or in good health (not recorded which).

The V gene is TRBV5-1, the J gene TRBJ2-7; 8 nucleotides line up with TRBD1. The CDR3 loop spans 18 amino acids. Germline V gene data show CDR1 as SGHRS and CDR2 as YFSETQ. After removal of 0 bases from V and 4 bases from J, the junction contained 15 bases not matched to a gene. CDR3 sequence reads: CASSLAEVLGDRSYEQYF. Written as DNA, the CDR3 is TGCGCCAGCAGCTTGGCCGAGGTGCTGGGGGACAGGAGTTACGAGCAGTACTTC.

This clonotype was counted at least ten times. The chain recombines TRBV12-3 or TRBV12-4 with TRBJ2-1, with 12 bases fitting TRBD2. This CDR3 region has 17 residues. The junction had 10 bases not matched to a gene; V was cut back by 2 bases and J by 8 bases. The CDR3 spells CASSLSASGRGGDEQFF. The CDR3 bases are TGTGCCAGCAGTTTATCGGCTAGCGGGAGGGGTGGGGATGAGCAGTTCTTC.

The chain uses TRBV28 and TRBJ2-3, with D uncertain. Germline-derived CDR1 and CDR2 are MDHEN and SYDVKM. The CDR3 is 13 amino acids. The V end lost 6 bases, the J end lost 2 bases, and 9 bases lay between the germline ends. CDR3 in amino acids: CASSVSYTDTQYF. The CDR3 coding sequence is TGTGCCAGCAGCGTTAGTTACACAGATACGCAGTATTTT.

This clonotype was picked up a small number of times. The chain couples TRBV7-9 to TRBJ2-1, with 11 bases fitting TRBD1. V shed 4 bases, J shed 9 bases, and the junction held 11 bases outside the gene matches. Germline CDR1 reads SEHNR; CDR2 reads FQNEAQ (reference sequence). The CDR3 loop spans 16 amino acids. The CDR3 region is CASSSPSRTGGTEQFF. Here the CDR3 DNA reads TGTGCCAGCAGCTCCCCTTCCCGGACAGGGGGCACTGAGCAGTTCTTC.

The rearrangement links TRBV5-5 to TRBJ2-7; possibly TRBD1 for D (5 bases). V lost 0 bases to trimming and J lost 0 bases, with 10 bases between them. The germline CDR1 and CDR2 sequences are SGHKS and YYEKEE (reference sequence). The CDR3 extends over 15 amino acids. Here the CDR3 reads CASSLDRRSSYEQYF. In DNA form, the CDR3 reads TGTGCCAGCAGCTTGGACAGGAGAAGCTCCTACGAGCAGTACTTC.

The chain has TRBV3-1 and TRBJ1-1; D might be TRBD1 (5 bases). Trimming stripped 5 bases from V and 3 bases from J, with 10 bases between. The CDR3 contains 13 residues. CDR1 and CDR2 from the germline V gene are LGHDT and YNNKEL (reference sequence). The CDR3 region has the DNA TGTGCCAGCAGCACTACAGGACACACTGAAGCTTTCTTT. It translates to CASSTTGHTEAFF.

V is TRBV20-1 and J is TRBJ1-1; 8 positions match TRBD1. CDR3 length: 13 amino acids. Germline assignment: CDR1 DFQATT and CDR2 SNEGSKA (reference sequence). The CDR3: CSSRTGTNTEAFF. The DNA of the CDR3 is TGCAGCTCTAGGACAGGGACGAACACTGAAGCTTTCTTT.

The rearrangement links TRBV12-3 or TRBV12-4 to TRBJ2-3; 10 positions match TRBD2. The CDR3 sequence is 17 residues long. The J segment lost 4 bases and the V segment lost 3 bases, leaving 10 bases of the junction unmatched. The CDR3 reads CASSFGIFSGRPDTQYF. CDR3 sequence (DNA): TGTGCCAGCAGTTTTGGAATTTTTAGCGGGAGGCCAGATACGCAGTATTTT.

On this clonotype: A single base separates this from a much larger clone, so it may be a read error. The chain recombines TRBV9 with TRBJ2-5; D possibly uses TRBD1 or TRBD2 (5 bases each). The CDR3 runs to 16 residues. Germline V lookup: CDR1 SGDLS, CDR2 YYNGEE. As DNA, the CDR3 is TGTGCCAGCAACGTAGGAGTGACTACCACGACAGCGGCCCAGTACTTC. Its protein is CASNVGVTTTTAAQYF.

Ten or more counts support this clonotype. The chain combines TRBV4-1 with TRBJ1-5; 10 bases are shared with TRBD1. The CDR3 contains 17 residues. The germline V gene has CDR1 MGHRA and CDR2 YSYEKL. Trimming cost V 0 bases and J 7 bases; bases outside gene matches: 9. The CDR3 protein is CASSQDGDRGYLQPQHF. The DNA of the CDR3 is TGCGCCAGCAGCCAAGATGGGGACAGGGGTTATTTGCAGCCCCAGCATTTT.

This clonotype was counted a few times. The V gene is TRBV10-2, the J gene TRBJ2-3; D is unclear. Germline CDR1 is WSHSY and CDR2 is SAAADI. The germline V and J ends were trimmed by 2 bases and 2 bases, with 17 bases remaining between them. This CDR3 contains 17 residues. The CDR3 region has the DNA TGCGCCAGCAGTGAGCCAGGTGGGTCTGGTCCCACAGATACGCAGTATTTT. This codes for CASSEPGGSGPTDTQYF.

This clonotype counts as medium-sized. The V call is TRBV29-1, the J call TRBJ2-5; no definite D call. Trimming took off 1 base at V and 6 bases at J, with 6 bases between the two ends. The CDR3 spans 11 residues. Germline V gene sequence: CDR1 SQVTM, CDR2 ANQGSEA. This CDR3 reads CSVEGSQTQYF. The CDR3 DNA reads as TGCAGCGTTGAAGGATCACAGACCCAGTACTTC. Filled out from reference TRBV29-1 and TRBJ2-5, the complete variable domain reads SAVISQKPSRDICQRGTSLTIQCQVDSQVTMMFWYRQQPGQSLTLIATANQGSEATYESGFVIDKFPISRPNLTFSTLTVSNMSPEDSSIYLCSVEGSQTQYFGPGTRLLVL.

J is TRBJ2-3 and V is TRBV30, with TRBD2 identical over 11 bases. The germline gives CDR1 GTSNPN, CDR2 SVGIG (reference sequence). CDR3 size: 15 residues. The ends lost 2 bases at V and 4 bases at J; junction bases unmatched: 5. The CDR3 protein is CAWSSTSGRADTQYF. CDR3 DNA: TGTGCCTGGAGTTCTACTAGCGGGAGAGCAGATACGCAGTATTTT.

The rearrangement uses TRBV5-1 and TRBJ2-7, with TRBD2 matching 7 bases. The trim removed 2 bases at V and 4 bases at J, leaving 18 bases unmatched. This CDR3 comprises 18 residues. In germline, CDR1 is SGHRS, CDR2 YFSETQ. Here the CDR3 DNA reads TGCGCCAGCAGCTTCCCCCCATTCGGAGGCGGGAGCGTGTACGAGCAGTACTTC. As protein: CASSFPPFGGGSVYEQYF.

The chain recombines TRBV5-1 with TRBJ1-2; D ambiguous. Germline CDR1 SGHRS, CDR2 YFSETQ. The CDR3 totals 14 residues. The V and J ends lost 2 bases and 0 bases respectively, with 8 bases between them. The CDR3 DNA is TGCGCCAGCAGCTTTGACGGTACTAACTATGGCTACACCTTC. Protein sequence: CASSFDGTNYGYTF.

The chain couples TRBV29-1 to TRBJ2-5, with D possibly matching TRBD2 (5 bases). The CDR3 is 13 residues long. Trimming took off 0 bases at V and 5 bases at J, with 10 bases between the two ends. Germline lookup yields CDR1 SQVTM and CDR2 ANQGSEA. The CDR3 DNA follows: TGCAGCGTTGAAGATCACCCGGGGGAGACCCAGTACTTC. Translation gives CSVEDHPGETQYF.

This chain links TRBV11-2 with TRBJ2-7; the D gene is possibly TRBD2 (6 bases). Germline loops: CDR1 SGHAT, CDR2 FQNNGV. This CDR3 is built from 14 residues. V was cut by 7 bases and J by 7 bases, with 20 bases left in between. CDR3 loop: CASNQGVAETEQYF. The CDR3 nucleotides are TGTGCCAGCAACCAGGGCGTAGCGGAGACTGAGCAGTACTTC.

The chain combines TRBV7-8 with TRBJ2-5; 7 nucleotides agree with TRBD2. Trimming cost V 6 bases and J 6 bases; bases outside gene matches: 13. The CDR3 contains 15 residues. Germline CDR1 reads SGHVS; CDR2 reads FQNEAQ. The CDR3 reads CASRTQTGGGKTQYF. CDR3 in DNA: TGTGCCAGCAGGACCCAAACGGGGGGAGGAAAGACCCAGTACTTC.

The rearrangement links TRBV3-1 to TRBJ2-1; 8 nucleotides line up with TRBD2. Germline CDR1 reads LGHDT; CDR2 reads YNNKEL (reference sequence). Unmatched junction bases numbered 6, after V lost 4 bases and J lost 10 bases. The CDR3 runs 13 residues. DNA of the CDR3: TGTGCCAGCAGCCCAGCGGGGGCCGGAGAGCAGTTCTTC. Translating it yields CASSPAGAGEQFF.

Details on this clonotype: The junction and the germline gene differ at one end; a read error may be behind it. This rearrangement joins TRBV12-3 or TRBV12-4 to TRBJ2-7, with TRBD2 matching over 9 bases. CDR3 length: 18 residues. The DNA of the CDR3 is TGTACCAGCAGTTTAGGGGCGTTGGGTAGCGGGAGTGGCCACGAGCAGTACTTC. Its protein product is CTSSLGALGSGSGHEQYF.

The genes are TRBV3-1 and TRBJ2-7, with unresolved D. Germline loops: CDR1 LGHDT, CDR2 YNNKEL (reference sequence). V was trimmed by 1 base and J by 7 bases, leaving 23 bases between them. The CDR3 is made up of 17 amino acids. CDR3 amino acids: CASSQGVSIAVTREQYF. The CDR3 DNA reads as TGTGCCAGCAGCCAAGGGGTGTCAATCGCCGTAACAAGGGAGCAGTACTTC.

This clonotype was detected a few times. Likely a read error: the CDR3 ends without its conserved phenylalanine or tryptophan. The DNA is left out, because the CDR3 cannot be placed on it with certainty; the CDR3 is given as TCRdb lists it. The chain combines TRBV9 with TRBJ1-4. The CDR3 totals 15 residues, both ends included. The germline V gene has CDR1 SGDLS and CDR2 YYNGEE. The CDR3 here is CANEGQTDRGRKTLD.

The chain joins TRBV6-5 to TRBJ2-7, with D unclear. CDR3 length equals 12 residues. V was pared by 6 bases and J by 7 bases, with 13 bases between. CDR1 and CDR2 (germline): MNHEY, SVGAGI. The CDR3 is CASSRFSGEQYF. The CDR3 DNA follows: TGTGCCAGCAGCCGTTTTTCCGGGGAGCAGTACTTC.

This clonotype was detected many times. The chain is built from TRBV10-3 and TRBJ1-1; weak D call: TRBD1 (5 bases). Trimming cost V 0 bases and J 1 base, with 9 bases left between them. Germline V gene data show CDR1 as ENHRY and CDR2 as SYGVKD. This CDR3 is 15 amino acids long. CDR3: CAISESGTANTEAFF. CDR3 DNA: TGTGCCATCAGTGAGTCGGGGACGGCGAACACTGAAGCTTTCTTT.

The chain carries TRBV5-1 and TRBJ2-7, with D possibly being TRBD2 (6 bases). Germline lookup yields CDR1 SGHRS and CDR2 YFSETQ. V was pared by 4 bases and J by 0 bases, with 17 bases between. The CDR3 is made up of 16 amino acids. In DNA form, the CDR3 reads TGCGCCAGCAGCCCGAGCGGGCAGGCGAGCTCCTACGAGCAGTACTTC. Encoded protein: CASSPSGQASSYEQYF.

This clonotype was recorded a few times. The V gene is TRBV3-1, the J gene TRBJ2-3; TRBD2 aligns across 10 bases. CDR1 and CDR2 (germline): LGHDT, YNNKEL (reference sequence). J was trimmed by 0 bases and V by 0 bases; bases with no gene match: 6. This CDR3 comprises 18 residues. The CDR3 protein is CASSQDRLAGASTDTQYF. Here the CDR3 DNA reads TGTGCCAGCAGCCAAGATCGGCTAGCGGGGGCTAGCACAGATACGCAGTATTTT.

The table lists this clonotype with a few counts. This sequence joins TRBV12-5 and TRBJ1-1, with 8 bases matching TRBD1. The CDR3 extends over 13 amino acids. Per germline, CDR1 LGHNT and CDR2 FRNRAP. V gave up 6 bases and J gave up 4 bases; unmatched junction bases: 4. In nucleotides, the CDR3 is TGTGCTAGTGGCCAACAGGGGGGCACTGAAGCTTTCTTT. Its translation is CASGQQGGTEAFF.

This clonotype has a handful of counts. The V gene is TRBV9, the J gene TRBJ1-2; 9 bases are a match to TRBD1. V was clipped by 4 bases and J by 8 bases; unmatched bases: 15. The V gene's germline CDR1 is SGDLS and CDR2 YYNGEE. The CDR3 is made up of 16 amino acids. CDR3 DNA: TGTGCCAGCAGCCCTCGGGGACAGGGAACAAGTGGAGGCTACACCTTC. Translating gives CASSPRGQGTSGGYTF.

This clonotype was seen more than once but under ten times. The chain couples TRBV6-1 to TRBJ2-7, with a tentative D call TRBD2 (6 bases). Trimming took off 4 bases at V and 4 bases at J, with 14 bases between the two ends. CDR3 length: 14 amino acids. Germline loops: CDR1 MNHNS, CDR2 SASEGT. The chain's CDR3 is CASSVTAGGYEQYF. The DNA for the CDR3 is TGTGCCAGCAGTGTTACAGCCGGGGGATACGAGCAGTACTTC.